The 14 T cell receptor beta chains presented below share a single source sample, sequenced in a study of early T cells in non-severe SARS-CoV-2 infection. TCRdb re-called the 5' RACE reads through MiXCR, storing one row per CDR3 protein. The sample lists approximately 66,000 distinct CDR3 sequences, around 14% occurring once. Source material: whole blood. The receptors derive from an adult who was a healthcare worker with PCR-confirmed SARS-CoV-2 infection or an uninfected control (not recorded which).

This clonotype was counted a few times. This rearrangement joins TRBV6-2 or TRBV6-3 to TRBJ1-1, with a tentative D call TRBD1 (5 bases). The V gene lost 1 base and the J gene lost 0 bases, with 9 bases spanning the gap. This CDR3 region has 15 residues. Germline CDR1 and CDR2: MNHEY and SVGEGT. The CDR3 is CASSYWGGLNTEAFF. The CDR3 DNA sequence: TGTGCCAGCAGTTACTGGGGCGGGTTGAACACTGAAGCTTTCTTT.

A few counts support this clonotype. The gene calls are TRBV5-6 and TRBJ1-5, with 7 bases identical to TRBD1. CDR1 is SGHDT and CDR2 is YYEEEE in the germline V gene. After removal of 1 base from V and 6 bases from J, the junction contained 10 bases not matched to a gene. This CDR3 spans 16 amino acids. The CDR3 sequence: CASSLSTGRVSQPQHF. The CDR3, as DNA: TGTGCCAGCAGCTTGTCGACAGGGAGAGTCAGTCAGCCCCAGCATTTT.

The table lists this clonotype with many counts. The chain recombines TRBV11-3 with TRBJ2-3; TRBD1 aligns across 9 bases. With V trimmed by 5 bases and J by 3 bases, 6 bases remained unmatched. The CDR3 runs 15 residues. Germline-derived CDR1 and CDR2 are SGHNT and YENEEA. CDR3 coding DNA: TGTGCCAGCAGCATGGACAGGGGACGTACAGATACGCAGTATTTT. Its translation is CASSMDRGRTDTQYF.

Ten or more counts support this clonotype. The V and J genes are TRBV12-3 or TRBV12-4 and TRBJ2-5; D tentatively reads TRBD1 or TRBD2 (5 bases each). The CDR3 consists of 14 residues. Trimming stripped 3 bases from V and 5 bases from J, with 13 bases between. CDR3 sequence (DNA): TGTGCCAGCAGTTTTCCCGGGGCACCTGAGACCCAGTACTTC. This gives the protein CASSFPGAPETQYF.

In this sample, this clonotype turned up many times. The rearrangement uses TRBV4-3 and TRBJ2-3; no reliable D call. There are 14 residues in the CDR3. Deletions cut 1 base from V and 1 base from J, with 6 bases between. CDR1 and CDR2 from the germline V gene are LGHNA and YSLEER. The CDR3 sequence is CASSQVPRTDTQYF. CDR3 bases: TGCGCCAGCAGCCAAGTACCCCGCACAGATACGCAGTATTTT.

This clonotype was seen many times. CDR3 nucleotide sequence: TGTGCCAGCAGCTTGGTCGGTCAGGGTCCAGACACAGATACGCAGTATTTT. It translates to CASSLVGQGPDTDTQYF. The chain recombines TRBV5-4 with TRBJ2-3; a weak D match, TRBD1 (5 bases). Germline lookup yields CDR1 SGHNT and CDR2 YYREEE (reference sequence). This CDR3 has 17 residues. Trimming shortened V by 0 bases and J by 2 bases, and 16 bases separated the two germline ends.

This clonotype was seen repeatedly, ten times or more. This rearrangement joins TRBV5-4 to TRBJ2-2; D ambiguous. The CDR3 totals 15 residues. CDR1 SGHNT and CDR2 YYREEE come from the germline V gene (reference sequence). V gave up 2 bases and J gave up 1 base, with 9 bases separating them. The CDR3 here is CASSFEQKNTGELFF. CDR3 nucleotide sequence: TGTGCCAGCAGCTTTGAACAGAAGAACACCGGGGAGCTGTTTTTT.

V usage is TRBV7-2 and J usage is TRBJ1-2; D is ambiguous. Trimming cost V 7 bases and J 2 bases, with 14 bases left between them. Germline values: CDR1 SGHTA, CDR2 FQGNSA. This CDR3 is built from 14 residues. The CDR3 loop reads CASNDRGRNYGYTF. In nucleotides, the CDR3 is TGTGCCAGCAACGATCGAGGCAGGAACTATGGCTACACCTTC.

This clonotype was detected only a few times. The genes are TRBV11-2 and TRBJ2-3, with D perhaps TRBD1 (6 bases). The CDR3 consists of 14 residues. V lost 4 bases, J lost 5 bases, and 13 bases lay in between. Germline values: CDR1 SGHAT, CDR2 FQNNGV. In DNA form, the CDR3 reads TGTGCCAGCAGCTCCAGGGGCTTTTTAGATACGCAGTATTTT. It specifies CASSSRGFLDTQYF. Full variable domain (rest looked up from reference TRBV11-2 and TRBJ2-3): EAGVAQSPRYKIIEKRQSVAFWCNPISGHATLYWYQQILGQGPKLLIQFQNNGVVDDSQLPKDRFSAERLKGVDSTLKIQPAKLEDSAVYLCASSSRGFLDTQYFGPGTRLTVL.

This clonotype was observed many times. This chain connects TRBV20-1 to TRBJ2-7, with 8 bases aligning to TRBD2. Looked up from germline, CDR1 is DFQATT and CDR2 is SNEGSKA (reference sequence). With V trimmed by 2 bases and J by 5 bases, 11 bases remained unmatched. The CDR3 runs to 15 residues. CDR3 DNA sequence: TGCAGTGCTAGACCTGGCCTAGCGGGTGGTAACGAGCAGTACTTC. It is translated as CSARPGLAGGNEQYF.

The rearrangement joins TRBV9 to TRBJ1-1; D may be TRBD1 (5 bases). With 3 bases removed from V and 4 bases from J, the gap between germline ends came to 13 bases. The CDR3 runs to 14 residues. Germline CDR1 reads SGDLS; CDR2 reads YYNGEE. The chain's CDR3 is CASSAQPGLTEAFF. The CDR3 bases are TGTGCCAGCAGCGCCCAGCCGGGACTCACTGAAGCTTTCTTT.

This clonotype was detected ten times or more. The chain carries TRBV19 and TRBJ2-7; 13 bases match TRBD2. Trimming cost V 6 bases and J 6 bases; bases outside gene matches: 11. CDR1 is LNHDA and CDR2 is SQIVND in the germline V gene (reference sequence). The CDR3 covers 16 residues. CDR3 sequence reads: CASSKALAGGSREQYF. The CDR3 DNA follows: TGTGCCAGTAGCAAGGCACTAGCGGGAGGGAGTCGCGAGCAGTACTTC.

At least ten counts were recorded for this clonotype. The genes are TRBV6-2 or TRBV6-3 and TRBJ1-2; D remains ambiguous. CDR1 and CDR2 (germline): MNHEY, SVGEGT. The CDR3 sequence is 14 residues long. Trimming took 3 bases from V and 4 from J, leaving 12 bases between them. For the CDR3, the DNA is TGTGCCAGCAGTTATGTGGCGTCTGGCTATGGCTACACCTTC. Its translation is CASSYVASGYGYTF.

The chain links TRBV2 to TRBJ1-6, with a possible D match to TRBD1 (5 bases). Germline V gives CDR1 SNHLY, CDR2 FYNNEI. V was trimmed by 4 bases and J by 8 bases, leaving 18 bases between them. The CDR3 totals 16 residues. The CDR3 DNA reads TGTGCCAGCAGTGGCCGGTTTTGGGGCACAGATTCACCCCTCCACTTT. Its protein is CASSGRFWGTDSPLHF.